The text below deals with one T cell receptor (beta chain). Its binding antigen is unknown. It has no much larger one-base neighbor in the sample; base qualities were not kept. The cohort was made up of about 610 healthy bone marrow donors. At the time of sampling, every cohort member was nominally healthy, though immune exposures that went unrecorded were likely present. The donor was CMV seronegative and belonged to the group of 352 seronegative cohort members. A peripheral blood sample was provided by each donor, and peripheral blood mononuclear cells were used for TCR beta sequencing. The Qiagen DNeasy Blood Extraction Kit was used to extract genomic DNA from the blood cell samples. The data originate from a study of cytomegalovirus exposure and HLA in healthy donors (dated by TCRdb to 2017 to 2019). With regard to the full study: According to an earlier analysis of 550 to 700 of the donors, about 179 million T cells yielded 90 million to 140 million unique TCR beta sequences and about 280 Gb of sequence data. A later genetic analysis used genome-wide SNP genotypes for about 60% of the roughly 700 donors, treating that subset as a discovery cohort. Rather than drawing on any new phenotypic data, the later analysis identified candidate immune exposures from TCR beta sequences and the way those sequences occurred across donors. Typing coverage varied by locus: roughly 629-640 donors for A, B, C, DRB1 and DQB1; roughly 500 for DQA1; nearly 610 for DPA1; approximately 450 for DPB1. Using immunosequencing, the study profiled T cell repertoires from 550 to 750 subjects and related those repertoires to cytomegalovirus serostatus. About 280 gigabases of sequencing data and 70 million to 85 million unique TCR sequences were included in an early release covering about 700 HLA-typed donors. A later analysis re-analyzed previously published TCR beta repertoires from about 600 donors and added high-resolution HLA genotyping to study TCR occurrence patterns. Several DR-DQ haplotypes were handled as single units for association and clustering because linkage in the cohort was strong. The study was designed to test whether signatures of past pathogen exposure could be identified by cataloging public T cell receptors. An earlier analysis of several hundred of the donors used high-throughput TCR beta sequencing to judge whether each TCR beta V gene segment behaved as functional or pseudogenic. Of the 300 to 500 genotyped donors, approximately 81% were placed in the genetic ancestry cluster associated with self-reported Caucasian donors. Among about 360 genotyped donors of the cohort, an average of approximately 240,000 unique TCR beta nucleotide sequences were sequenced per donor, roughly 18% of them non-productive. Alongside the repertoire data, information on donor age, sex, ethnicity and CMV serostatus was compiled. HLA typing included class I and class II loci at four-digit resolution. To predict cytomegalovirus infection status, the study combined high-throughput TCR immunosequencing, statistical association of individual TCRs with disease status, and machine learning. Along with the approximately 620-subject first cohort, a separate validation cohort of roughly 110 different subjects was used. All discovery cohort repertoires had been generated using a single sequencing platform. What the work shows at the level of the full study, not this receptor alone: Correlated functional status among segregating V segments might reflect linkage disequilibrium, but an unknown experimental factor could not be ruled out. A later analysis found that most CMV-associated TCR beta chains appeared HLA-restricted, with HLA associations seemingly driven largely by CMV exposure. Because HLA typing was missing for some donors at each locus, association tests included only the typed subset. Roughly uniform sequencing depth across donors was assumed in presence/absence analyses, although this assumption may not hold. An association between a missense DCLRE1C variant and V-gene and J-gene trimming of TCR beta chains was found in a later genetic analysis and replicated in an independent cohort. In a later analysis, several top co-occurrence clusters were reported to appear linked to parvovirus B19, influenza, CMV and Epstein-Barr virus. Some IMGT-functional V segments, including TRBV6-2 and TRBV6-3, could not be distinguished by the 87-base-pair reads and were therefore excluded. In vitro tests confirmed that three of the cytomegalovirus-associated TCR beta chains recognize cytomegalovirus antigens. A further reported finding was that TCR beta sequences accurately predicted the HLA-A and HLA-B alleles for most subjects in the first cohort. The earlier analysis of approximately 540 of the donors excluded roughly 17 rarely observed V segments, including chromosome 9 orphons, because counts were too low. A total of some 180 TCR beta chains were listed by the study as associated with cytomegalovirus. The only immune exposure information available for the cohort was CMV serostatus. A later genetic analysis reported fewer N-insertions in productive TCRs among donors in an Asian-associated ancestry cluster than the roughly 650-donor mean. In a later analysis, HLA-associated TCR beta chains were found to be more clonally expanded and to have lower generation probabilities than equally common non-associated chains. Broadly in line with IMGT annotations, most TCR beta V segments showed up in productive rearrangements about 87% or about 30% of the time in an earlier analysis of a few hundred of the donors. This cohort had only TCR beta chains sequenced, and the lack of alpha or paired-chain data limited which features could be detected. Specific HLA alleles were associated with over 15,000 TCR beta sequences at a false discovery rate of 0.05 in a later analysis. Most TCR sequences were observed very rarely across donors, whereas some public TCRs were present in many individuals. When HLA alleles, especially DR and DQ, strongly co-occurred, TCR associations were difficult to assign to individual alleles. In a later analysis, TCR association rates were found to vary across HLA loci, with the most associated TCRs seen for DRB1 alleles and the fewest for HLA-C alleles. A cluster of highly shared sequence variants was judged likely to represent a technical artifact of the sequencing pipeline. The classifier was reported to diagnose cytomegalovirus status with high specificity and sensitivity in both the original and validation cohorts. It was suggested by the authors that the approach could potentially be generalized to other disease states and immunological phenotypes.

The CDR3 runs 14 residues from the cysteine to the phenylalanine. Only the CDR3 part of the read is kept: 42 bases, read in frame from the first base. The trim is 0 bases for V and 3 bases for J, with a gap of 8 bases between the germline ends. From a lookup of the germline V gene (reference sequence), CDR1 and CDR2 are LNHNV and YYDKDF. The library was generated by the immunoSEQ multiplex PCR assay. For the multiplex PCR, a mixture combining 60 forward primers for TCR Vbeta segments and 13 reverse primers for TCR Jbeta segments was used. The CDR3 region of rearranged TCR beta genes was amplified from genomic DNA by a multiplex PCR assay. The Illumina HiSeq System was used to sequence the amplified TCR beta libraries as 87-base-pair reads. As for the original processing: A later analysis tallied approximately 87 million unique TCR beta chains across the 666 repertoires, and some 12 million of those chains were shared by two or more donors. A nearest-neighbor algorithm error-corrected the raw reads and collapsed the reads into unique sequences, merging closely related sequences to remove PCR and sequencing errors. V, D and J gene segments were assigned by aligning CDR3 sequences to IMGT reference sequences. For a sequence to be retained, a match of at least six nucleotides was required to both a V gene segment and a J gene segment. Rearrangements were called productive when the CDR3 lacked stop codons and stayed in frame with V and J; all others were non-productive. CDR3 was defined by IMGT convention, running from the second conserved V-encoded cysteine to the conserved J-encoded phenylalanine. The earlier analysis of about 530 of the donors excluded any sequence lacking an unambiguous match to a single V gene segment. In an earlier analysis of several hundred of the donors, V segments were called functional above 56.7% productive rearrangements and were called segregating when the between-donor standard deviation exceeded 5%. To diagnose cytomegalovirus status from the catalog of TCR beta chain sequences, a statistical classification framework was built. V and J gene assignment, in a later analysis, came from comparing TCR nucleotide sequences with IMGT/GENE-DB human TR gene sequences. A later analysis assigned CDR3 sequences and most-parsimonious VDJ recombination scenarios with the TCRdist pipeline. In a later analysis, each TCR beta chain was defined by its CDR3 amino acid sequence together with its V-gene family, and reads without a unique V-gene family were excluded. To address suspected cross-contamination and a sequencing artifact, a later analysis removed roughly 640 highly shared, low-generation-probability nucleotide sequences. In a later analysis, a clonal expansion index was calculated for each public chain from normalized within-repertoire ranks of inferred template counts. A later analysis computed generation probabilities with a VDJ recombination model fitted to out-of-frame rearrangements, and checked the results against IGoR. In a later analysis, hypergeometric tests were used to score TCR-TCR, TCR-HLA and TCR-CMV co-occurrence, with a repertoire-size bias correction applied to TCR pairs. To estimate false discovery rates, a later analysis permuted the HLA or CMV assignments 20 times. In a later analysis, co-occurring TCRs were grouped using DBSCAN, and TCRdist sequence similarity was added for clustering within HLA-allele-positive subsets. Repertoires with fewer than 30,000 or more than 120,000 public chains were left out of co-occurrence clustering, as were about 5 repertoires with anomalous nucleotide sharing. TCRdb provides this immuneACCESS table in a form limited to in-frame rearrangements. Some clones are lacking; in checked studies, under half of them reflect an unresolved V gene, and why the rest are absent is not known. The DNA was the basis for D and trimming; V, J and clone size are from that table. The sample table shows some 190,000 clones, and around nine tenths are seen once. The ten top clones hold around 1.5% of the sample.

The clonotype was recovered from a woman aged 18-35 years in good health and CMV-seronegative. The sequenced sample consisted of PBMCs. The rearrangement combines TRBV15 with TRBJ1-1, with the identity of the D gene unclear. The CDR3 in this case is CATSRDSRDTEAFF. The bases read TGTGCCACCAGCAGAGATAGCCGGGACACTGAAGCTTTCTTT.